Described below is a single T cell receptor beta chain sequence and its context. The antigen remains unidentified. The CDR3 spans 15 residues. Trimming stripped 4 bases from V and 2 bases from J, with 16 bases between. CDR1 and CDR2 from the germline V gene are SGHDT and YYEEEE. The data are from a study of CD8+CD57+ T cells in acquired aplastic anemia. Overall study findings and caveats: Shared by patients and controls, approximately 28 CD8+ CDR3s were abundant in patients. Patients and controls had CD8+ Simpson's diversity values that were not significantly distinct.

Genomic DNA templated the TCR beta VDJ and CDR3 profiling. A single record per CDR3 protein comes from TCRdb applying MiXCR to the reads. The table includes 150,000 to 200,000 distinct CDR3 sequences, approximately 40% detected once. Sequenced material: sorted CD4+, CD8+, or CD8+CD57+ T cells (not recorded which) from PBMCs. This TCR was sampled from a human donor in good health. The chain is built from TRBV5-6 and TRBJ2-7, with D perhaps matching TRBD2 (5 bases). The CDR3 bases are TGTGCCAGCAGCCTTCGAACAGCGGCGACCTACGAGCAGTACTTC. Amino acid sequence: CASSLRTAATYEQYF.